This T cell receptor (beta chain) was captured in a study of blood T cell repertoires in COVID-19. Study-wide context: T cells, B-cell-depleted T cells, or PBMCs provided the cDNA or gDNA that served as material.

Per germline, CDR1 MNHEY and CDR2 SMNVEV (reference sequence). The CDR3 is made up of 17 amino acids. Trimming took off 4 bases at V and 0 bases at J, with 18 bases between the two ends. Libraries were prepared by immunoSEQ multiplex PCR; TCRdb keeps only in-frame clonotypes and omits some of them. The profile covers 95,000 to 150,000 clones, with 70% to 80% appearing a single time and 30% to 45% taken by the ten largest. The TCR sequence derives from a man aged 35 to 55 with active or convalescent COVID-19. The chain has TRBV27 and TRBJ1-1, with unresolved D. The sample consisted of peripheral blood. CDR3 protein: CASSYPARRYMNTEAFF. For the CDR3, the DNA is TGTGCCAGCAGTTATCCCGCAAGGAGGTACATGAACACTGAAGCTTTCTTT.